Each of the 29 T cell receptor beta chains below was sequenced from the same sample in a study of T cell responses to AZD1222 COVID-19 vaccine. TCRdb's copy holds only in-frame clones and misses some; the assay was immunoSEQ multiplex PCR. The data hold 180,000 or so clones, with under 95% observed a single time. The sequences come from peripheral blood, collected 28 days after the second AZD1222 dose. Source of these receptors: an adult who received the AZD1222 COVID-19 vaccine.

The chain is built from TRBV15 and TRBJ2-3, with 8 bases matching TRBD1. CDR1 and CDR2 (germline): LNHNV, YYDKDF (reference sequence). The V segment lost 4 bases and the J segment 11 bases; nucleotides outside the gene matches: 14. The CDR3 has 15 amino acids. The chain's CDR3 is CATSNRTGFGSGQYF. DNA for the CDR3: TGTGCCACCAGCAACAGGACAGGGTTTGGGTCGGGGCAGTATTTT.

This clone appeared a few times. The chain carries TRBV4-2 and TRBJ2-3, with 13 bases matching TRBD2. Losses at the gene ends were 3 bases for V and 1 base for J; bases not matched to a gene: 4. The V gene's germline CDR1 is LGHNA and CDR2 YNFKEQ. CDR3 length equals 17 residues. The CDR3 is CASSHGTSGTGTDTQYF. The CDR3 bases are TGTGCCAGCAGCCATGGGACTAGCGGGACGGGCACAGATACGCAGTATTTT.

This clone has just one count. The CDR3 region has the DNA TGTGCCTGGAGTCTGGGGGTTGGTGGGGCCAACGTCCTGACTTTC. This codes for CAWSLGVGGANVLTF. V usage is TRBV30 and J usage is TRBJ2-6, with D perhaps matching TRBD1 or TRBD2 (5 bases each). Germline V CDR1 and CDR2: GTSNPN, SVGIG (reference sequence). This CDR3 region has 15 residues. Between the trimmed V and J ends, which lost 2 bases and 3 bases, there was a span of 11 bases. Full variable domain (remainder filled in from reference TRBV30 and TRBJ2-6): SQTIHQWPATLVQPVGSPLSLECTVEGTSNPNLYWYRQAAGRGLQLLFYSVGIGQISSEVPQNLSASRPQDRQFILSSKKLLLSDSGFYLCAWSLGVGGANVLTFGAGSRLTVL.

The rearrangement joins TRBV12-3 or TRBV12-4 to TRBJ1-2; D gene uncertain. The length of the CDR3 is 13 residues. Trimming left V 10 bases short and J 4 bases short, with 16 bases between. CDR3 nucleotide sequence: TGTGCCACCGTGGCGGGTCGCGGCTATGGCTACACCTTC. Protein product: CATVAGRGYGYTF.

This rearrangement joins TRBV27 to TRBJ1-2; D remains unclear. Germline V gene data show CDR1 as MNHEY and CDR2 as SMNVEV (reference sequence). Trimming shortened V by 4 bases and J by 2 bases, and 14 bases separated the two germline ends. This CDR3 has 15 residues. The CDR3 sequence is CASSSTSSPNYGYTF. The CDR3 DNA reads TGTGCCAGCAGTTCCACCTCCAGTCCGAACTATGGCTACACCTTC.

CDR3 bases: TGTGCCAGCTCCTCCTCGGGGGTAGGGAATCAGCCCCAGCATTTT. Translated: CASSSSGVGNQPQHF. The gene calls are TRBV5-4 and TRBJ1-5; D might be TRBD1 (5 bases). Germline-derived CDR1 and CDR2 are SGHNT and YYREEE (reference sequence). Between the trimmed V and J ends, which lost 7 bases and 4 bases, there was a span of 18 bases. This CDR3 region has 15 residues. Drawing the rest from reference TRBV5-4 and TRBJ1-5, the complete variable domain is ETGVTQSPTHLIKTRGQQVTLRCSSQSGHNTVSWYQQALGQGPQFIFQYYREEENGRGNFPPRFSGLQFPNYSSELNVNALELDDSALYLCASSSSGVGNQPQHFGDGTRLSIL.

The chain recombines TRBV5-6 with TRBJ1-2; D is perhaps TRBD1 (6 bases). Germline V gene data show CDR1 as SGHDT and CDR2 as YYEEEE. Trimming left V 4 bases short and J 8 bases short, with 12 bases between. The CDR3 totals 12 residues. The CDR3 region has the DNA TGTGCCAGCAGCGCCACAGGGAACGGCTACACCTTC. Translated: CASSATGNGYTF.

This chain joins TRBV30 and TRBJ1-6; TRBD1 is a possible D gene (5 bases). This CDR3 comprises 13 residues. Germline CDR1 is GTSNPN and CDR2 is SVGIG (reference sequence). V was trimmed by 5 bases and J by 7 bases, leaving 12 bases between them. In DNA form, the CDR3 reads TGTGCCTGGGGCCAGGGCCCAAATTCACCCCTCCACTTT. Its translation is CAWGQGPNSPLHF.

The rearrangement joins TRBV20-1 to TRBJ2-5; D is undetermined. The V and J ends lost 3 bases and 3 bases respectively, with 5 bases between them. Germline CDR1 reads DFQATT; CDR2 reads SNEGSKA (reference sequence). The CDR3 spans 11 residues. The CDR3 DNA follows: TGCAGTGCTAGTACGGAAGAGACCCAGTACTTC. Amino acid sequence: CSASTEETQYF.

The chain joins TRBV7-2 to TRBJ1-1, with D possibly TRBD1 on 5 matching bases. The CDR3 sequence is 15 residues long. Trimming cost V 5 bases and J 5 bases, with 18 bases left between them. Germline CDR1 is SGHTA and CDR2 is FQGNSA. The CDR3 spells CASSPGRGRGTEAFF. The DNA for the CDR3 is TGTGCCAGCAGCCCCGGGCGGGGAAGGGGAACTGAAGCTTTCTTT.

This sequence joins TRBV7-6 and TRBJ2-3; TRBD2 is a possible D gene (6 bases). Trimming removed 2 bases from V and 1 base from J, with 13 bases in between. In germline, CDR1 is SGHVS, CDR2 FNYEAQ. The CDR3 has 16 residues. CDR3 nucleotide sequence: TGTGCCAGCAGCTTATGTTTGGGGGGATGCACAGATACGCAGTATTTT. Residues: CASSLCLGGCTDTQYF.

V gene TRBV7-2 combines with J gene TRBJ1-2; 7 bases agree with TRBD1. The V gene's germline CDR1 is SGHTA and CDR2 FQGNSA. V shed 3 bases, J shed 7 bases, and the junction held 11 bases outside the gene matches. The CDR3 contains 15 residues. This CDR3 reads CASSLPPQGVGGYTF. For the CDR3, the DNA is TGTGCCAGCAGCTTGCCACCCCAGGGGGTTGGTGGCTACACCTTC. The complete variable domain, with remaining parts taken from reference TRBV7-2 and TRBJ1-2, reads GAGVSQSPSNKVTEKGKDVELRCDPISGHTALYWYRQSLGQGLEFLIYFQGNSAPDKSGLPSDRFSAERTGGSVSTLTIQRTQQEDSAVYLCASSLPPQGVGGYTFGSGTRLTVV.

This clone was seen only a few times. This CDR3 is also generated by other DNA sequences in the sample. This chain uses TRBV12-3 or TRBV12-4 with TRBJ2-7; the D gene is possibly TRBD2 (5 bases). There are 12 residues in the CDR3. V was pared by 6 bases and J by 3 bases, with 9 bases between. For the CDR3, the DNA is TGTGCCAGCAGCCCCACTAGCTACGAGCAGTACTTC. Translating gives CASSPTSYEQYF.

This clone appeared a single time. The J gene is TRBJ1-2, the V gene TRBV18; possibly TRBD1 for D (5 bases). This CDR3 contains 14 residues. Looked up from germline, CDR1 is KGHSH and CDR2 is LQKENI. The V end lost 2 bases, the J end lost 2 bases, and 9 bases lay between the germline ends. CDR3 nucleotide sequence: TGTGCCAGCTCACCAGGGGCCGACAACTATGGCTACACCTTC. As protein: CASSPGADNYGYTF.

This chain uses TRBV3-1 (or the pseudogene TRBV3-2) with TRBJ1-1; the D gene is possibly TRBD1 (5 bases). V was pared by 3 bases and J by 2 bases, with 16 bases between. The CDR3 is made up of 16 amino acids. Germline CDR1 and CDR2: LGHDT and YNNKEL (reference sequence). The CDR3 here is CASSQDLIGANTEAFF. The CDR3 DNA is TGTGCCAGCAGCCAGGACTTAATTGGGGCTAACACTGAAGCTTTCTTT.

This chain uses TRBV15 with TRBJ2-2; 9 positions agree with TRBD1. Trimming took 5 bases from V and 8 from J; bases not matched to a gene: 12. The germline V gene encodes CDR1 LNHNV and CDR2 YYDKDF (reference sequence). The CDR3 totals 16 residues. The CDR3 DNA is TGTGCCACCAGCGTCTTGGGACAGGGTATCAATGGGGAGCTGTTTTTT. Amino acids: CATSVLGQGINGELFF.

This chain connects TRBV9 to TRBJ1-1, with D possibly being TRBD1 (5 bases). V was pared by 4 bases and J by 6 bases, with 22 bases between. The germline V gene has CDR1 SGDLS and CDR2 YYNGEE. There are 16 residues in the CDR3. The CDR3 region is CASSPTPLGVGAEAFF. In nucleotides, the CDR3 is TGTGCCAGCAGCCCGACGCCCCTGGGGGTTGGCGCTGAAGCTTTCTTT. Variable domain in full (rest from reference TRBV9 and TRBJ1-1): DSGVTQTPKHLITATGQRVTLRCSPRSGDLSVYWYQQSLDQGLQFLIQYYNGEERAKGNILERFSAQQFPDLHSELNLSSLELGDSALYFCASSPTPLGVGAEAFFGQGTRLTVV.

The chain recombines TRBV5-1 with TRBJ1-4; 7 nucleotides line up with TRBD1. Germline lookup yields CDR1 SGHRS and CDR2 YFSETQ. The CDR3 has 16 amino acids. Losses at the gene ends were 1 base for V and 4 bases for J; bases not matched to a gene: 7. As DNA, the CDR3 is TGCGCCAGCAGCTTGCGCCAGGGGGGCCTTAATGAAAAACTGTTTTTT. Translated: CASSLRQGGLNEKLFF. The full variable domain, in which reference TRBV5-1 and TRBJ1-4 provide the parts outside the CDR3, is KAGVTQTPRYLIKTRGQQVTLSCSPISGHRSVSWYQQTPGQGLQFLFEYFSETQRNKGNFPGRFSGRQFSNSRSEMNVSTLELGDSALYLCASSLRQGGLNEKLFFGSGTQLSVL.

CDR3 nucleotides: TGCAGCGTTGGGAGAGGCACGTATGGCTACACCTTC. Its translation is CSVGRGTYGYTF. The chain couples TRBV29-1 to TRBJ1-2; D is ambiguous. Trimming left V 4 bases short and J 5 bases short, with 11 bases between. This CDR3 region has 12 residues. Germline CDR1 SQVTM, CDR2 ANQGSEA.

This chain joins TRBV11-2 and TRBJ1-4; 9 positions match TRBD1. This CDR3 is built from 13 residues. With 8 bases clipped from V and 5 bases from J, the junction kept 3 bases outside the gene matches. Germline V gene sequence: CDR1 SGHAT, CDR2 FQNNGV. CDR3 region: CASVGQGNEKLFF. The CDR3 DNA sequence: TGTGCCAGCGTGGGACAGGGAAATGAAAAACTGTTTTTT.

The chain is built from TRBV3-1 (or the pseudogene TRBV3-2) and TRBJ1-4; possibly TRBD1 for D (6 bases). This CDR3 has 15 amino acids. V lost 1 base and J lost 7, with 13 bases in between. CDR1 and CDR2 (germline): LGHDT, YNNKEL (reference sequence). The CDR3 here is CASSQGWGRSEKLFF. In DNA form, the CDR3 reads TGTGCCAGCAGCCAAGGCTGGGGGCGAAGTGAAAAACTGTTTTTT.

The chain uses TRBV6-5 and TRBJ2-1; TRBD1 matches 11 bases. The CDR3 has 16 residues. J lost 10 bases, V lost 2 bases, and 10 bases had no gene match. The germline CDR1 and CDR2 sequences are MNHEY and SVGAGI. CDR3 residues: CASSYSRGTGGGEQFF. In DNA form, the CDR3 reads TGTGCCAGCAGTTACAGCCGGGGGACAGGGGGTGGAGAGCAGTTCTTC.

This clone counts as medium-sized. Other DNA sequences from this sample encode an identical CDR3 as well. In DNA form, the CDR3 reads TGTGCCTGGAGTGTACGGGGGATAGAGCAGTACTTC. Protein sequence: CAWSVRGIEQYF. The chain recombines TRBV30 with TRBJ2-7; maybe TRBD2 (6 bases). Germline assignment: CDR1 GTSNPN and CDR2 SVGIG (reference sequence). This CDR3 comprises 12 residues. The ends were cut back, 0 bases at V and 7 bases at J, with 10 bases in the middle.

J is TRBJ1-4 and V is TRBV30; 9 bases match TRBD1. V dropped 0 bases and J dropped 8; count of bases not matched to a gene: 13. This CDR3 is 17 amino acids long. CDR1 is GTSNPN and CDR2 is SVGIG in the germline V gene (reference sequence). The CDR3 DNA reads TGTGCCTGGAGTGTACTAGGCGGCGGGACAGGGAAAGAAAAACTGTTTTTT. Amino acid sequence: CAWSVLGGGTGKEKLFF.

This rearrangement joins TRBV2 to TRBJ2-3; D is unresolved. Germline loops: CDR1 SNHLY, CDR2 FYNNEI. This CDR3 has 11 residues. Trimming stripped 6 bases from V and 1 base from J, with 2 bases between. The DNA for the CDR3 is TGTGCCAGCAGGCGCACAGATACGCAGTATTTT. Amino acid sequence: CASRRTDTQYF.

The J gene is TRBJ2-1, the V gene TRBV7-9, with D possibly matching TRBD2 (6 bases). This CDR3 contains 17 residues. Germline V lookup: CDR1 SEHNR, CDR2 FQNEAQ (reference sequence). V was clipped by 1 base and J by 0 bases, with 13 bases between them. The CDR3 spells CASSLEGTPSSYNEQFF. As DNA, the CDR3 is TGTGCCAGCAGCTTAGAGGGGACTCCAAGCTCCTACAATGAGCAGTTCTTC.

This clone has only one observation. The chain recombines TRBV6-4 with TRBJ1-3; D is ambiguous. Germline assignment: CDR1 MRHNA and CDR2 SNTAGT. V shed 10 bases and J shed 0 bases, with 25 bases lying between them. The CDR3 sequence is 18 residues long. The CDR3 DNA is TGTGCCAACAAGATACGAACAGCCACTAGTTCCTCTGGAAACACCATATATTTT. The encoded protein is CANKIRTATSSSGNTIYF.

In nucleotides, the CDR3 is TGTGCCAGCAGCGTTGAACTAGCGGGGGCCTACGAGCAGTACTTC. It specifies CASSVELAGAYEQYF. The V gene is TRBV13, the J gene TRBJ2-7; 11 positions match TRBD2. V dropped 5 bases and J dropped 2; count of bases not matched to a gene: 5. Germline lookup yields CDR1 PRHDT and CDR2 FYEKMQ (reference sequence). The CDR3 is 15 amino acids.

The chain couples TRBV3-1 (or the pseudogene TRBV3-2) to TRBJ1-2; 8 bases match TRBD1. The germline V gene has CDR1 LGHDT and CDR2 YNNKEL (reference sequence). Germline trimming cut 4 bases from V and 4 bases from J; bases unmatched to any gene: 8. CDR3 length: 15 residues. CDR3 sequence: CASSPRTGPTYGYTF. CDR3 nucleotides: TGTGCCAGCAGCCCCCGGACAGGGCCCACCTATGGCTACACCTTC.